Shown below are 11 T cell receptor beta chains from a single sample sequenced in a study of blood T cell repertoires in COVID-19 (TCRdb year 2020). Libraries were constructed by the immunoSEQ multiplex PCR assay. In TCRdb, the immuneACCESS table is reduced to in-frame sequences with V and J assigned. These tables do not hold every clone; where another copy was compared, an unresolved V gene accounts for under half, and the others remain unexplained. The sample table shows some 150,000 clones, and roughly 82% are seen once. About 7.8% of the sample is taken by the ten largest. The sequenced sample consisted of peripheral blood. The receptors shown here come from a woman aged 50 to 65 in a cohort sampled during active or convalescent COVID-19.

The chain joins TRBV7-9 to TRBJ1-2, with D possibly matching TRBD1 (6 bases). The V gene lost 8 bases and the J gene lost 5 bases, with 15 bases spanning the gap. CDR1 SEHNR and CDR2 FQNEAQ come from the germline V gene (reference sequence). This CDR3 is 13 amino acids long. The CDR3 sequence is CASGIGQFYGYTF. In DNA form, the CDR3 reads TGTGCCAGCGGCATAGGACAGTTTTATGGCTACACCTTC. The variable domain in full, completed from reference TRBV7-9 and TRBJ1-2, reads DTGVSQNPRHKITKRGQNVTFRCDPISEHNRLYWYRQTLGQGPEFLTYFQNEAQLEKSRLLSDRFSAERPKGSFSTLEIQRTEQGDSAMYLCASGIGQFYGYTFGSGTRLTVV.

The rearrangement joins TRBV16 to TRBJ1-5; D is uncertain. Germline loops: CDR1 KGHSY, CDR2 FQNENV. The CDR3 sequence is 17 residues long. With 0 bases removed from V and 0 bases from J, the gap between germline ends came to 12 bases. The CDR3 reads CASSQSLFTDSNQPQHF. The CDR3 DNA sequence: TGTGCCAGCAGCCAATCTCTCTTCACAGATAGCAATCAGCCCCAGCATTTT.

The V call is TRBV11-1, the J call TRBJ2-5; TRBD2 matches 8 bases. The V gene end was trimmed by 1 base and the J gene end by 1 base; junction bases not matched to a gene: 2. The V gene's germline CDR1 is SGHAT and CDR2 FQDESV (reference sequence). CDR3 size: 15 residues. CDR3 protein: CASSLGAGGQETQYF. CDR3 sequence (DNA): TGTGCCAGCAGCTTAGGTGCGGGGGGCCAAGAGACCCAGTACTTC. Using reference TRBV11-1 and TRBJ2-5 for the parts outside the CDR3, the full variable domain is EAEVAQSPRYKITEKSQAVAFWCDPISGHATLYWYRQILGQGPELLVQFQDESVVDDSQLPKDRFSAERLKGVDSTLKIQPAELGDSAMYLCASSLGAGGQETQYFGPGTRLLVL.

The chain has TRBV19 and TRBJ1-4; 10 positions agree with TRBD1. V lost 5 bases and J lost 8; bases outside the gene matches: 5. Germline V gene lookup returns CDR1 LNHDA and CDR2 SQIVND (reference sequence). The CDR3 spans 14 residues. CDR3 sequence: CASSADRGREKLFF. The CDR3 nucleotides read TGTGCCAGTAGTGCCGACAGGGGGCGCGAAAAACTGTTTTTT.

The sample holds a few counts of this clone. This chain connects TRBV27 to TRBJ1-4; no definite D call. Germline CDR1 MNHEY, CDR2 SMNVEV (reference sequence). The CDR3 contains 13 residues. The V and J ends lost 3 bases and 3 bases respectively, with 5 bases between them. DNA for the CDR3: TGTGCCAGCAGTTTGAGGGCTAATGAAAAACTGTTTTTT. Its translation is CASSLRANEKLFF.

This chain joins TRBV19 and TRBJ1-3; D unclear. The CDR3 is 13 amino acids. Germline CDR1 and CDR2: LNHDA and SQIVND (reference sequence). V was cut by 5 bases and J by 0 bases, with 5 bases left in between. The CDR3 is CASSLSSGNTIYF. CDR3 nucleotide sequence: TGTGCCAGTAGTCTGTCCTCTGGAAACACCATATATTTT. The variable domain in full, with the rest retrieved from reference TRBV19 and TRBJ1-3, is DGGITQSPKYLFRKEGQNVTLSCEQNLNHDAMYWYRQDPGQGLRLIYYSQIVNDFQKGDIAEGYSVSREKKESFPLTVTSAQKNPTAFYLCASSLSSGNTIYFGEGSWLTVV.

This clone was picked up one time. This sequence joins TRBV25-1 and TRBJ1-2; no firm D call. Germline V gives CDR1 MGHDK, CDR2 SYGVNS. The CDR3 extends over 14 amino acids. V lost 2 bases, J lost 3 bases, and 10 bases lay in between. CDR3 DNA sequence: TGTGCCAGCAGTGAAAGTCAGGACTACTATGGCTACACCTTC. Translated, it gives CASSESQDYYGYTF.

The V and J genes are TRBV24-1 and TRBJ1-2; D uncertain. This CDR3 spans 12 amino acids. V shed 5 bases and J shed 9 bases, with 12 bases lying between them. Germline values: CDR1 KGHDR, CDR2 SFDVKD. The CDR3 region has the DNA TGTGCCACCAGTGGAGTCCCGGGAAGCTACACCTTC. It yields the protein CATSGVPGSYTF.

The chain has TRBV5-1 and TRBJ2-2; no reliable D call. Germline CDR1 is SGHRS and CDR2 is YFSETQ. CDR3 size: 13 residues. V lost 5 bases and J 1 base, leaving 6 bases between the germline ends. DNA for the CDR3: TGCGCCAGCAGTCGAGGGAACACCGGGGAGCTGTTTTTT. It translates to CASSRGNTGELFF.

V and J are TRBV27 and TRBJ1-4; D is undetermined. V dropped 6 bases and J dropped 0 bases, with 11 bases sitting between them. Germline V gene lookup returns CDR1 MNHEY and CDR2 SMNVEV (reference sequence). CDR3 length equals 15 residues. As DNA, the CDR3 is TGTGCCAGCAGGACCCAGAGGGCAACTAATGAAAAACTGTTTTTT. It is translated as CASRTQRATNEKLFF. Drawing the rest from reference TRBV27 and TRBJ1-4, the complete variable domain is EAQVTQNPRYLITVTGKKLTVTCSQNMNHEYMSWYRQDPGLGLRQIYYSMNVEVTDKGDVPEGYKVSRKEKRNFPLILESPSPNQTSLYFCASRTQRATNEKLFFGSGTQLSVL.

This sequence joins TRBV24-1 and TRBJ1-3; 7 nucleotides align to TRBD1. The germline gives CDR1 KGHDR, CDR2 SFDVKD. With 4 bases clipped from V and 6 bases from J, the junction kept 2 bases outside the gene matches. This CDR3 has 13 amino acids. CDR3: CATSEGQLNTIYF. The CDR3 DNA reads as TGTGCCACCAGTGAGGGACAGCTAAACACCATATATTTT.